This record concerns one T cell receptor (beta chain) sequence. This sample is drawn from a study of blood T cell repertoires in COVID-19. Study-wide context: T cells, B-cell-depleted T cells, or PBMCs supplied cDNA or gDNA.

Authors' analysis steps: Researchers report that nucleated cell counts were estimated from reference gene primer amplification. Clones were read by immunoSEQ multiplex PCR, and TCRdb kept only the in-frame ones, dropping some. That table is the source of V, J and clone size, and D and trimming were worked out from the DNA. The table has almost 200,000 clones, around four fifths seen once. The source of this sequence is a man aged 55 to 70 with COVID-19, enrolled during active disease. The sequenced sample consisted of peripheral blood.

This CDR3 reads CASSQEASPPFF. CDR3 DNA sequence: TGTGCCAGCAGCCAAGAGGCTAGCCCCCCGTTCTTC. The chain recombines TRBV4-2 with TRBJ2-1; D might be TRBD2 (5 bases). V was clipped by 0 bases and J by 15 bases, with 12 bases between them. CDR3 length: 12 residues. Germline values: CDR1 LGHNA, CDR2 YNFKEQ.